Shown below are 30 T cell receptor beta chains from a single sample sequenced in a study of brain T cells in children with intractable seizures. Sequencing used immunoSEQ multiplex PCR; TCRdb keeps in-frame clones, though not all of them. In the table there are around 80,000 clones, about 93% of which are singletons. The material sequenced was peripheral blood, taken at surgery. These receptors came from a girl aged 2-10 years with Rasmussen encephalitis and intractable seizures.

The V gene is TRBV9, the J gene TRBJ2-5; 7 nucleotides agree with TRBD2. The germline CDR1 and CDR2 sequences are SGDLS and YYNGEE. The CDR3 runs 14 residues. With 4 bases clipped from V and 4 bases from J, the junction kept 7 bases outside the gene matches. The CDR3 reads CASSFSGLGETQYF. The CDR3 DNA reads TGTGCCAGCAGCTTTAGCGGGTTAGGAGAGACCCAGTACTTC.

The rearrangement uses TRBV18 and TRBJ1-6; 8 nucleotides match TRBD1. The trim removed 3 bases at V and 10 bases at J, leaving 5 bases unmatched. Germline values: CDR1 KGHSH, CDR2 LQKENI. The CDR3 spans 14 residues. CDR3 region: CASSPTGARSPLHF. Written as DNA, the CDR3 is TGTGCCAGCTCACCGACAGGGGCAAGGTCACCCCTCCACTTT. The complete variable domain, with remaining parts taken from reference TRBV18 and TRBJ1-6, reads NAGVMQNPRHLVRRRGQEARLRCSPMKGHSHVYWYRQLPEEGLKFMVYLQKENIIDESGMPKERFSAEFPKEGPSILRIQQVVRGDSAAYFCASSPTGARSPLHFGNGTRLTVT.

This rearrangement joins TRBV30 to TRBJ1-5; unclear D gene. Trimming left V 3 bases short and J 3 bases short, with 6 bases between. Germline-derived CDR1 and CDR2 are GTSNPN and SVGIG (reference sequence). This CDR3 is 12 amino acids long. CDR3 residues: CAWSRFNQPQHF. The CDR3 nucleotides read TGTGCCTGGAGCAGGTTCAATCAGCCCCAGCATTTT.

The J gene is TRBJ2-5, the V gene TRBV12-3 or TRBV12-4, with 7 positions matching TRBD2. This CDR3 spans 13 amino acids. V dropped 5 bases and J dropped 7; count of bases not matched to a gene: 7. CDR3: CASSPGGRGTQYF. The CDR3 coding sequence is TGTGCCAGCAGTCCGGGGGGTCGGGGGACCCAGTACTTC.

Note on this clone: Possible read error: a much larger clone is one base away. Distinct nucleotide sequences in the sample also encode this CDR3. This chain links TRBV6-1 with TRBJ2-7, with 7 nucleotides matching TRBD1. The CDR3 loop spans 15 amino acids. CDR1 and CDR2 from the germline V gene are MNHNS and SASEGT. The CDR3 DNA reads TGTGCTAGCAGTGAAGCCCAATGGACAGGATACGAGCAGTACTTC. Residues: CASSEAQWTGYEQYF.

The DNA of the CDR3 is TGTGCCAGCAGCTTAGGGGTCATCACAGATACGCAGTATTTT. Its protein product is CASSLGVITDTQYF. J is TRBJ2-3 and V is TRBV11-3; D uncertain. Germline loops: CDR1 SGHNT, CDR2 YENEEA. The CDR3 loop spans 14 amino acids. Trimming removed 1 base at V and 2 bases at J, with 7 bases between. The full variable domain, its missing parts supplied by reference TRBV11-3 and TRBJ2-3, is EAGVVQSPRYKIIEKKQPVAFWCNPISGHNTLYWYLQNLGQGPELLIRYENEEAVDDSQLPKDRFSAERLKGVDSTLKIQPAELGDSAVYLCASSLGVITDTQYFGPGTRLTVL.

The chain employs TRBV5-6 and TRBJ1-3, with D tentatively TRBD1 (5 bases). The CDR3 runs to 16 residues. Germline-derived CDR1 and CDR2 are SGHDT and YYEEEE. The V end was cut by 3 bases, the J end by 0 bases, with 13 bases between. CDR3 bases: TGTGCCAGCAGCTGGGGCCGGCATCGCTCTGGAAACACCATATATTTT. This sequence encodes CASSWGRHRSGNTIYF.

This sequence joins TRBV2 and TRBJ2-1; 12 bases agree with TRBD2. This CDR3 is built from 16 residues. In germline, CDR1 is SNHLY, CDR2 FYNNEI. V lost 5 bases to trimming and J lost 10 bases; unmatched junction nucleotides: 12. For the CDR3, the DNA is TGTGCCAGCAGTCCTGAAACTAGCGGGAGGATAGAGGAGCAGTTCTTC. It translates to CASSPETSGRIEEQFF.

The chain recombines TRBV2 with TRBJ1-6; D ambiguous. The CDR3 loop spans 15 amino acids. Germline V gene lookup returns CDR1 SNHLY and CDR2 FYNNEI. Trimming pared 5 bases from V and 0 bases from J, leaving 8 bases between. Here the CDR3 DNA reads TGTGCCAGCAGTTCGGGCAGCTCCTATAATTCACCCCTCCACTTT. Protein sequence: CASSSGSSYNSPLHF.

The chain recombines TRBV3-1 (or the pseudogene TRBV3-2) with TRBJ2-5; perhaps D is TRBD1 or TRBD2 (5 bases each). This CDR3 is built from 14 residues. Germline loops: CDR1 LGHDT, CDR2 YNNKEL (reference sequence). Trimming left V 2 bases short and J 4 bases short, with 11 bases between. CDR3 nucleotide sequence: TGTGCCAGCAGCCAACGGGGACGGGCAGAGACCCAGTACTTC. This sequence encodes CASSQRGRAETQYF.

The V and J genes are TRBV25-1 and TRBJ1-2; D may be TRBD1 (5 bases). Trimming pared 5 bases from V and 6 bases from J, leaving 16 bases between. The CDR3 is 14 amino acids. CDR1 is MGHDK and CDR2 is SYGVNS in the germline V gene. The CDR3 is CASSPPGPGHGYTF. The CDR3 DNA sequence: TGTGCCAGCAGTCCCCCGGGGCCCGGCCATGGCTACACCTTC.

This clone was detected only a few times. The genes are TRBV5-1 and TRBJ2-2; TRBD2 matches 7 bases. V lost 2 bases, J lost 3 bases, and 4 bases stayed unmatched. There are 15 residues in the CDR3. CDR1 SGHRS and CDR2 YFSETQ come from the germline V gene. The CDR3 here is CASSFTSAYTGELFF. The DNA for the CDR3 is TGCGCCAGCAGCTTCACTAGCGCTTACACCGGGGAGCTGTTTTTT.

This chain uses TRBV9 with TRBJ2-4; possibly TRBD2 for D (5 bases). This CDR3 has 15 amino acids. Per the germline V gene, CDR1 is SGDLS and CDR2 is YYNGEE. V was shortened by 0 bases and J by 4 bases, with 11 bases between the two germline ends. The CDR3 DNA follows: TGTGCCAGCAGCGTAGACGGGGTGGGAAAAAACATTCAGTACTTC. Translation gives CASSVDGVGKNIQYF. The full variable domain, its missing parts supplied by reference TRBV9 and TRBJ2-4, is DSGVTQTPKHLITATGQRVTLRCSPRSGDLSVYWYQQSLDQGLQFLIQYYNGEERAKGNILERFSAQQFPDLHSELNLSSLELGDSALYFCASSVDGVGKNIQYFGAGTRLSVL.

This sequence joins TRBV6-1 and TRBJ1-2; no reliable D call. Trimming pared 2 bases from V and 6 bases from J, leaving 13 bases between. The germline CDR1 and CDR2 sequences are MNHNS and SASEGT. The CDR3 is made up of 14 amino acids. Written as DNA, the CDR3 is TGTGCCAGCAGTGAAAGCGGCAGAGAGCATGGCTACACCTTC. Translating it yields CASSESGREHGYTF.

The chain combines TRBV18 with TRBJ2-7, with D maybe TRBD1 (6 bases). Germline V lookup: CDR1 KGHSH, CDR2 LQKENI. The CDR3 is 16 residues long. The V and J ends lost 4 bases and 4 bases respectively, with 20 bases between them. CDR3 loop: CASSLKTGPLGYEQYF. CDR3 in DNA: TGTGCCAGCTCACTCAAAACAGGGCCTCTGGGTTACGAGCAGTACTTC.

The chain couples TRBV30 to TRBJ1-3; D is ambiguous. The CDR3 runs to 14 residues. Germline CDR1 GTSNPN, CDR2 SVGIG (reference sequence). V dropped 2 bases and J dropped 0 bases, with 8 bases sitting between them. CDR3 sequence (DNA): TGTGCCTGGAGTCGATACTCCTCTGGAAACACCATATATTTT. Amino acids: CAWSRYSSGNTIYF.

Written as DNA, the CDR3 is TGTGCCAGCAGTGCCCCGACAGGGGACCAGCTCGAATTAGCCAAAAACATTCAGTACTTC. It translates to CASSAPTGDQLELAKNIQYF. The chain is built from TRBV6-4 and TRBJ2-4, with 8 bases aligning to TRBD1. The germline V gene has CDR1 MRHNA and CDR2 SNTAGT. With 4 bases clipped from V and 0 bases from J, the junction kept 17 bases outside the gene matches. The CDR3 runs to 20 residues.

The DNA for the CDR3 is TGTGCCAGCACCGAGGGACAGAACTATGGCTACACCTTC. Protein sequence: CASTEGQNYGYTF. This chain connects TRBV5-6 to TRBJ1-2; TRBD1 matches 7 bases. Per germline, CDR1 SGHDT and CDR2 YYEEEE. CDR3 length: 13 residues. The V segment lost 6 bases and the J segment 2 bases; nucleotides outside the gene matches: 4.

The CDR3 sequence: CASSLRLAGGRETQYF. The CDR3 nucleotides read TGTGCCAGCAGCCTCCGACTAGCGGGGGGGCGGGAGACCCAGTACTTC. The chain couples TRBV7-2 to TRBJ2-5; 14 bases map to TRBD2. Per the germline V gene, CDR1 is SGHTA and CDR2 is FQGNSA. Unmatched junction bases numbered 7, after V lost 5 bases and J lost 5 bases. The CDR3 loop spans 16 amino acids.

This chain links TRBV5-1 with TRBJ2-2; no clear D gene. Deletions cut 3 bases from V and 5 bases from J, with 17 bases between. CDR1 is SGHRS, CDR2 YFSETQ, per germline. CDR3 length: 16 amino acids. CDR3 protein: CASSSAETTHTGELFF. In nucleotides, the CDR3 is TGCGCCAGCAGCTCGGCCGAAACGACCCATACCGGGGAGCTGTTTTTT.

The CDR3 region has the DNA TGTGCCAGCAGCCAAGATAGCATCCCGACTGCGCTAGCCCAGCATTTT. As protein: CASSQDSIPTALAQHF. This sequence joins TRBV14 and TRBJ1-5; no definite D call. The V and J ends lost 0 bases and 11 bases respectively, with 20 bases between them. The CDR3 sequence is 16 residues long. CDR1 is SGHDN, CDR2 FVKESK, per germline.

The sample holds one count of this clone. The genes are TRBV4-1 and TRBJ2-2; TRBD1 aligns across 7 bases. J was trimmed by 0 bases and V by 8 bases; bases with no gene match: 0. CDR3 size: 13 residues. Germline CDR1 and CDR2: MGHRA and YSYEKL. CDR3 DNA sequence: TGCGCCAGCCAGGGGGCGAACACCGGGGAGCTGTTTTTT. Translating gives CASQGANTGELFF.

The gene calls are TRBV28 and TRBJ2-5; D is perhaps TRBD1 (6 bases). The CDR3 is 14 residues long. V gave up 6 bases and J gave up 7 bases, with 18 bases separating them. Germline V lookup: CDR1 MDHEN, CDR2 SYDVKM. CDR3 sequence reads: CASSFGQRGGTQYF. The CDR3 coding sequence is TGTGCCAGCAGCTTCGGACAGCGAGGAGGGACCCAGTACTTC.

The rearrangement uses TRBV6-1 and TRBJ2-1; D is undetermined. Germline values: CDR1 MNHNS, CDR2 SASEGT. Deletions cut 2 bases from V and 10 bases from J, with 9 bases between. The CDR3 runs 12 residues. The CDR3 coding sequence is TGTGCCAGCAGTGAAAGGGCAAGCGAGCAGTTCTTC. It codes for CASSERASEQFF.

This chain uses TRBV7-6 with TRBJ2-1; tentatively, D is TRBD1 or TRBD2 (5 bases each). The CDR3 spans 13 residues. Trimming removed 1 base from V and 9 bases from J, with 10 bases in between. Germline-derived CDR1 and CDR2 are SGHVS and FNYEAQ. The CDR3: CASSLGGAGEQFF. The CDR3 nucleotides read TGTGCCAGCAGCTTAGGTGGGGCGGGTGAGCAGTTCTTC.

The rearrangement links TRBV27 to TRBJ2-5, with D possibly being TRBD1 (6 bases). In germline, CDR1 is MNHEY, CDR2 SMNVEV (reference sequence). The V end lost 2 bases, the J end lost 4 bases, and 14 bases lay between the germline ends. The CDR3 runs to 15 residues. CDR3 protein: CASSLKGRGGETQYF. CDR3 bases: TGTGCCAGCAGTTTAAAAGGCAGGGGCGGAGAGACCCAGTACTTC.

The V and J genes are TRBV7-6 and TRBJ2-7; TRBD2 matches 12 bases. V shed 1 base, J shed 6 bases, and the junction held 10 bases outside the gene matches. CDR3 size: 17 residues. CDR1 is SGHVS, CDR2 FNYEAQ, per germline. CDR3 protein: CASSLEASGRALSEQYF. The CDR3, as DNA: TGTGCCAGCAGCTTAGAGGCTAGCGGGAGGGCCTTGAGCGAGCAGTACTTC.

V is TRBV6-2 or TRBV6-3 and J is TRBJ1-5; 7 nucleotides line up with TRBD1. The ends lost 2 bases at V and 8 bases at J; junction bases unmatched: 3. CDR1 and CDR2 from the germline V gene are MNHEY and SVGEGT. The CDR3 is 13 amino acids. CDR3 sequence: CASSYQGGEPQHF. CDR3 DNA: TGTGCCAGCAGTTACCAGGGGGGGGAGCCCCAGCATTTT.

This chain's CDR3 is CASSQKGYEQYF. In nucleotides, the CDR3 is TGTGCCAGCAGCCAAAAAGGGTACGAGCAGTACTTC. The chain has TRBV3-1 (or the pseudogene TRBV3-2) and TRBJ2-7; D is undetermined. Trimming removed 2 bases at V and 4 bases at J, with 6 bases between. CDR3 size: 12 residues. CDR1 LGHDT and CDR2 YNNKEL come from the germline V gene (reference sequence).

The chain couples TRBV12-3 or TRBV12-4 to TRBJ1-1; perhaps TRBD1 as D (5 bases). V was pared by 5 bases and J by 1 base, with 8 bases between. The CDR3 extends over 13 amino acids. CDR3: CASSRGANTEAFF. CDR3 DNA sequence: TGTGCCAGCAGTCGAGGGGCGAACACTGAAGCTTTCTTT.